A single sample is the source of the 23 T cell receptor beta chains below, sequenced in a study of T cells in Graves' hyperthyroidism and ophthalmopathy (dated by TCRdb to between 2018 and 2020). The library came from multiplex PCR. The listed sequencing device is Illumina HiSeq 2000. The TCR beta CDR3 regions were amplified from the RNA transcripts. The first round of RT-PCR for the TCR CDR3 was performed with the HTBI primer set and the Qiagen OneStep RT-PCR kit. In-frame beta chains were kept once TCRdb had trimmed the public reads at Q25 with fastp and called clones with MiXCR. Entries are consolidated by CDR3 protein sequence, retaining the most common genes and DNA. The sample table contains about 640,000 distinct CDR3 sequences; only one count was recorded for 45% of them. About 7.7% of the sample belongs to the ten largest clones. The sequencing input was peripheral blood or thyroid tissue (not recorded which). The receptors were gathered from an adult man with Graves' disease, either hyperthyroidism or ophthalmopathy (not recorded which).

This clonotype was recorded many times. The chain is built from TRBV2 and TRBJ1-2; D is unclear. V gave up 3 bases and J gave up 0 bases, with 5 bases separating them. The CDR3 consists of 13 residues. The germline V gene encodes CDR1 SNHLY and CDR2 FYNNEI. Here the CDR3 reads CASSETANYGYTF. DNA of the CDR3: TGTGCCAGCAGTGAGACGGCTAACTATGGCTACACCTTC.

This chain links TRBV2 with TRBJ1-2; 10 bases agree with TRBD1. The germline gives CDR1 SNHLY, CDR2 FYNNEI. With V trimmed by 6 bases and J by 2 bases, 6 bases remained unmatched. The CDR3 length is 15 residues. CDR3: CASRGGQGSNYGYTF. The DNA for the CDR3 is TGTGCCAGCAGGGGGGGACAGGGGAGCAACTATGGCTACACCTTC.

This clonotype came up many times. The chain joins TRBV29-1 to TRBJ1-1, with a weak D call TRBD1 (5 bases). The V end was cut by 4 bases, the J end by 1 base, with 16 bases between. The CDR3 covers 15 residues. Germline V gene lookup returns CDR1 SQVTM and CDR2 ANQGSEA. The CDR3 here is CSVARGGAENTEAFF. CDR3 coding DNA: TGCAGCGTTGCCCGAGGTGGGGCGGAGAACACTGAAGCTTTCTTT.

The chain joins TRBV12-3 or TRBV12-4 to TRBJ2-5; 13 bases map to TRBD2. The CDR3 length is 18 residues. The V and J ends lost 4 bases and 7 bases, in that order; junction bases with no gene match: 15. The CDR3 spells CASSSIQGLAGVVGTQYF. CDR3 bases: TGTGCCAGCAGTTCGATCCAAGGACTAGCGGGAGTGGTCGGGACCCAGTACTTC.

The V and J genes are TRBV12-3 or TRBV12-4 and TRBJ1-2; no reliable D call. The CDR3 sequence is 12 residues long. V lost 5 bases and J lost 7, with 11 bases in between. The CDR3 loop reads CASSIPGSGYTF. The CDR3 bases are TGTGCCAGCAGTATCCCGGGTAGTGGCTACACCTTC.

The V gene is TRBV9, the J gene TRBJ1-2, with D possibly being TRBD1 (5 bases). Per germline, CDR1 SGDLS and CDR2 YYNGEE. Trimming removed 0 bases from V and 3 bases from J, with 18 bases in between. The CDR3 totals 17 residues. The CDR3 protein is CASSVGGPAPGYYGYTF. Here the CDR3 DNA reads TGTGCCAGCAGCGTAGGGGGACCGGCTCCGGGCTACTATGGCTACACCTTC.

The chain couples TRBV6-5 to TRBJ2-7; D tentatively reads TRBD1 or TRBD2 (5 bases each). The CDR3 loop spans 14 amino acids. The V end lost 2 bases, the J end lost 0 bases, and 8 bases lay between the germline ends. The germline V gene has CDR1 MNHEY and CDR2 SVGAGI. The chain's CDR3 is CASSYIGTSYEQYF. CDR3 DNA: TGTGCCAGCAGTTACATAGGGACCTCCTACGAGCAGTACTTC.

The CDR3 sequence: CASSEDGASPLHF. The CDR3 region has the DNA TGTGCCAGCAGTGAGGACGGCGCTTCACCCCTCCACTTT. This chain joins TRBV2 and TRBJ1-6; D is ambiguous. CDR1 is SNHLY and CDR2 is FYNNEI in the germline V gene. V gave up 3 bases and J gave up 9 bases, with 9 bases separating them. This CDR3 has 13 residues.

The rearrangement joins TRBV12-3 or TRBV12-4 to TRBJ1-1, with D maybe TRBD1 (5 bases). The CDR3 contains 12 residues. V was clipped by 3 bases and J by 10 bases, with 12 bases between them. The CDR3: CASSFQGFAAFF. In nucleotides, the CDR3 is TGTGCCAGCAGTTTCCAGGGATTTGCAGCTTTCTTT.

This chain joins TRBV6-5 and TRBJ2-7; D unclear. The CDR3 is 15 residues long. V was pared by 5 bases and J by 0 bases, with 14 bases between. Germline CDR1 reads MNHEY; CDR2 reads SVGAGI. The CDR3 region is CASSQKDALSYEQYF. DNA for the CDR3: TGTGCCAGCAGTCAAAAGGACGCCCTCTCCTACGAGCAGTACTTC.

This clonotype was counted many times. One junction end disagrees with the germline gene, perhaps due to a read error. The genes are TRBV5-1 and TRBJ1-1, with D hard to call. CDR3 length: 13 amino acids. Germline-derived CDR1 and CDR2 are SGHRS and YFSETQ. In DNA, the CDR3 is TGTGCCAGCAGTTTAGAGTGGGGCACTGAAGCTTTCTTT. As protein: CASSLEWGTEAFF.

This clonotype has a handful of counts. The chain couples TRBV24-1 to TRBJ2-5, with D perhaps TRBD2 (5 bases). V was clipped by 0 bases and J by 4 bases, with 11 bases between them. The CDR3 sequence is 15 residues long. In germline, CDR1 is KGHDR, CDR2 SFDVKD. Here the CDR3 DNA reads TGTGCCACCAGTGATTTGACGGACTCAGGAGAGACCCAGTACTTC. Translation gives CATSDLTDSGETQYF.

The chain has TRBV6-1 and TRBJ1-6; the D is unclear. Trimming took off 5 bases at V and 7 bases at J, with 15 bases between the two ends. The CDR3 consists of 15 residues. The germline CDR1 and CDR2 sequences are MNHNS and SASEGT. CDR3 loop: CASSYSAQLNSPLHF. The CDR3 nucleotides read TGTGCCAGCAGTTACTCGGCGCAGTTAAATTCACCCCTCCACTTT.

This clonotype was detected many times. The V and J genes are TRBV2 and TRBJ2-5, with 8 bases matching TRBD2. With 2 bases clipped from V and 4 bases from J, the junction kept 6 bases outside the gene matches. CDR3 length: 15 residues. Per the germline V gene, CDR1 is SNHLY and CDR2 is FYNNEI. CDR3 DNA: TGTGCCAGCAGTGAATTTAGCGGGGAGGGAGAGACCCAGTACTTC. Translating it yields CASSEFSGEGETQYF.

Here the CDR3 DNA reads TGCGCCAGCAGCTTGGCGGGAGGGCCAGAGGTGCAGTACTTC. Translating it yields CASSLAGGPEVQYF. The chain is built from TRBV5-1 and TRBJ2-7; 8 bases map to TRBD2. This CDR3 is built from 14 residues. Unmatched junction bases numbered 8, after V lost 0 bases and J lost 9 bases. Germline V gene data show CDR1 as SGHRS and CDR2 as YFSETQ.

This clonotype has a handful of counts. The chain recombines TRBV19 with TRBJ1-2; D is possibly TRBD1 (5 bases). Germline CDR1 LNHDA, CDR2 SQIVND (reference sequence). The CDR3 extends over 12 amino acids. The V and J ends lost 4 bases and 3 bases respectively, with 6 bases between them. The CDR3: CASSKTDYGYTF. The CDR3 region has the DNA TGTGCCAGTAGTAAGACAGACTATGGCTACACCTTC. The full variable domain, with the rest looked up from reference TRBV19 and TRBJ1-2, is DGGITQSPKYLFRKEGQNVTLSCEQNLNHDAMYWYRQDPGQGLRLIYYSQIVNDFQKGDIAEGYSVSREKKESFPLTVTSAQKNPTAFYLCASSKTDYGYTFGSGTRLTVV.

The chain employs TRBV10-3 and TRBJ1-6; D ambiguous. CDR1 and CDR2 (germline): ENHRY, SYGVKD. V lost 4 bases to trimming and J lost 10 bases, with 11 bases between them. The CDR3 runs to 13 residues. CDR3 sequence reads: CAISGMSESPLHF. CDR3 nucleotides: TGTGCCATCAGTGGGATGTCAGAGTCACCCCTCCACTTT.

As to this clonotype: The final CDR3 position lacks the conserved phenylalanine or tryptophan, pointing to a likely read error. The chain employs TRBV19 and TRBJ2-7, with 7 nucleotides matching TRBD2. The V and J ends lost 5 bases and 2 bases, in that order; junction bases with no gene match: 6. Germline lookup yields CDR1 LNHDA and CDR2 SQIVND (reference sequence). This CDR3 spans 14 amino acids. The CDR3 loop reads CASSRDYSTYEQYL. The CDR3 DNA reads TGTGCCAGTAGTCGGGACTACAGCACCTACGAGCAGTACCTC.

The CDR3 region has the DNA TGCGCCAGCAGCCATCCCGGGGCAACGGCGAACTCTGGAAACACCATATATTTT. Translating gives CASSHPGATANSGNTIYF. V is TRBV5-1 and J is TRBJ1-3; D may be TRBD1 (5 bases). V gave up 4 bases and J gave up 0 bases, with 20 bases separating them. CDR1 is SGHRS, CDR2 YFSETQ, per germline. This CDR3 contains 18 residues.

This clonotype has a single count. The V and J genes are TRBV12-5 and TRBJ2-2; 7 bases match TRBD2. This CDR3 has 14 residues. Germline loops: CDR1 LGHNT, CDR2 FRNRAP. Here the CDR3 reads CASRPGGSTGELFF. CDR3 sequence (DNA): TGTGCCAGCAGGCCCGGGGGGTCCACCGGGGAGCTGTTTTTT. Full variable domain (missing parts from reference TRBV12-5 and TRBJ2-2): DARVTQTPRHKVTEMGQEVTMRCQPILGHNTVFWYRQTMMQGLELLAYFRNRAPLDDSGMPKDRFSAEMPDATLATLKIQPSEPRDSAVYFCASRPGGSTGELFFGEGSRLTVL.

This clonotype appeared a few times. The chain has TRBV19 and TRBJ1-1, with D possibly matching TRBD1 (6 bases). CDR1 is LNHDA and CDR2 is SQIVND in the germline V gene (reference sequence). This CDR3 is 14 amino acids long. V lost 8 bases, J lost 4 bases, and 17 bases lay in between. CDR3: CASRVLGGGTEAFF. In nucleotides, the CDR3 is TGTGCCAGTCGGGTGCTAGGGGGAGGCACTGAAGCTTTCTTT.

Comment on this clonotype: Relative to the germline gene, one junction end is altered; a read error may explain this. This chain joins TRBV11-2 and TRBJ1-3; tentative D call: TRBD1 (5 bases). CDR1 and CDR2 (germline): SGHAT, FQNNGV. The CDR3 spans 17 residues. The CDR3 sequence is CASSLGSRGSSGNTMYF. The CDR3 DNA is TGTGCCAGCAGCTTAGGATCGCGGGGGAGCTCTGGAAACACCATGTATTTT. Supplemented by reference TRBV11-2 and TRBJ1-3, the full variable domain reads EAGVAQSPRYKIIEKRQSVAFWCNPISGHATLYWYQQILGQGPKLLIQFQNNGVVDDSQLPKDRFSAERLKGVDSTLKIQPAKLEDSAVYLCASSLGSRGSSGNTMYFGEGSWLTVV.

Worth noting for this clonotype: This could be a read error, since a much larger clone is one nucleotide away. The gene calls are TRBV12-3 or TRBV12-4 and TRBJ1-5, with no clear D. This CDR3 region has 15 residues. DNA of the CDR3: TGTGCCAGCAGTGAAGGTTTGCAGGCTGGTCAGACCCAGCATTTT. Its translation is CASSEGLQAGQTQHF.